These T cell receptor beta chains were read from a single sample in a study of T cells in Graves' hyperthyroidism and ophthalmopathy. TCRdb reprocessed the multiplex PCR reads via MiXCR and lists one record per CDR3 protein. This table has 500,000 or so distinct CDR3 sequences, over 15% appearing once. The sample taken for sequencing was blood. The receptors were gathered from a woman between 18 and 29 years old with Graves' ophthalmopathy. Each CDR3 is given without its conserved first and last residue. The order of the fields is J gene, V gene, D gene, CDR3 protein. The D gene is left open where the match is weak.

J: TRBJ1-6; V: TRBV7-2; D: NA; CDR3: ASSLPRSSYNSPLH
J: TRBJ2-3; V: TRBV9; D: TRBD2; CDR3: ASSGTSGRATPRVTQY
J: TRBJ2-1; V: TRBV7-9; D: NA; CDR3: ASSRLATSYNEQF
J: TRBJ1-5; V: TRBV6-2/TRBV6-3; D: TRBD1; CDR3: ASSYGDRGYQPQH
J: TRBJ2-2; V: TRBV7-2; D: NA; CDR3: ASSLESGELF
J: TRBJ1-1; V: TRBV27; D: NA; CDR3: ASSLMGALTEAF
J: TRBJ2-7; V: TRBV7-9; D: TRBD2; CDR3: ASSLVLAGGDEQY
J: TRBJ1-2; V: TRBV5-5; D: TRBD1; CDR3: ASSIGTGYQYGYT
J: TRBJ1-2; V: TRBV15; D: NA; CDR3: ATSRDLGGNYGYT
J: TRBJ2-5; V: TRBV11-1; D: NA; CDR3: ASTPGGVRETQY
J: TRBJ1-2; V: TRBV20-1; D: NA; CDR3: SARHLEGYT
J: TRBJ1-2; V: TRBV30; D: NA; CDR3: AWSPGREDGYT
J: TRBJ2-3; V: TRBV3-1; D: TRBD1; CDR3: ASSQDRGQSSTDTQY
J: TRBJ2-1; V: TRBV10-3; D: TRBD1; CDR3: AIKEWDRGYNEQF
J: TRBJ1-1; V: TRBV6-2/TRBV6-3; D: NA; CDR3: ASSYERLNTEAF
J: TRBJ1-1; V: TRBV5-1; D: TRBD1; CDR3: ASSTRTGVRTEAF
J: TRBJ1-2; V: TRBV4-1; D: TRBD1; CDR3: ASSQGQGPNYGYT
J: TRBJ1-5; V: TRBV28; D: NA; CDR3: ASSLEGMSNQPQH
J: TRBJ2-1; V: TRBV20-1; D: TRBD1; CDR3: SAAPGQGYNEQF
J: TRBJ2-3; V: TRBV28; D: TRBD1; CDR3: ASSSQGAGTDTQY
J: TRBJ1-1; V: TRBV4-1; D: NA; CDR3: ASSHGRRGNTEAF
J: TRBJ2-5; V: TRBV11-2; D: NA; CDR3: ASSLDRFRSAETQY
J: TRBJ2-2; V: TRBV12-3/TRBV12-4; D: NA; CDR3: ASSSGSGGELF
J: TRBJ2-7; V: TRBV27; D: NA; CDR3: ASSLRGTYEQY
J: TRBJ2-1; V: TRBV7-9; D: TRBD2; CDR3: ASSPPSGRAGNEQF
J: TRBJ1-1; V: TRBV4-2; D: TRBD1; CDR3: ASSQQRTGGIEAF
J: TRBJ1-3; V: TRBV7-2; D: NA; CDR3: ASSPSIGNAIY
J: TRBJ1-1; V: TRBV19; D: NA; CDR3: ATTRYGPMNTEAF
J: TRBJ1-1; V: TRBV2; D: TRBD1; CDR3: ASSPTGQVRSAEAF
J: TRBJ2-1; V: TRBV7-2; D: TRBD2; CDR3: ASSLAGTSGISNEQF
J: TRBJ2-1; V: TRBV9; D: TRBD2; CDR3: ASSMTSGGVNEQF
J: TRBJ2-5; V: TRBV28; D: NA; CDR3: ASDGGYRGTQY
J: TRBJ2-2; V: TRBV5-4; D: NA; CDR3: ASSQAAGGKGTGELF
J: TRBJ2-7; V: TRBV5-1; D: TRBD1; CDR3: ASSLGDSVSHEQY
J: TRBJ2-1; V: TRBV2; D: NA; CDR3: ATEDRYNEQF
J: TRBJ2-7; V: TRBV7-9; D: NA; CDR3: ASSPPGGGDEQY
J: TRBJ2-1; V: TRBV7-3; D: TRBD2; CDR3: ASSEWGFSGRSNEQF
J: TRBJ2-1; V: TRBV6-2/TRBV6-3; D: NA; CDR3: ASSSTGPREREQF
J: TRBJ1-2; V: TRBV7-2; D: TRBD1; CDR3: ASGTRAGGPGYT
J: TRBJ1-5; V: TRBV7-8; D: NA; CDR3: ASSLEGHNSNQPQH
J: TRBJ2-1; V: TRBV28; D: TRBD2; CDR3: ASSLGWGGYNEQF
J: TRBJ2-3; V: TRBV2; D: TRBD2; CDR3: ASSEGGTSGVTDTQY
J: TRBJ1-1; V: TRBV4-1; D: NA; CDR3: ASSSRGTRNTEAF
J: TRBJ2-1; V: TRBV28; D: NA; CDR3: ASSLDGLDEQF
J: TRBJ2-1; V: TRBV7-9; D: TRBD1; CDR3: ASSTTGTGENEQF
J: TRBJ2-7; V: TRBV11-1; D: NA; CDR3: ASSLRKAEQY
J: TRBJ2-1; V: TRBV18; D: TRBD2; CDR3: ASSPPWGGSYNEQF
J: TRBJ2-7; V: TRBV28; D: NA; CDR3: ASSSAGAYEQY
J: TRBJ2-2; V: TRBV2; D: TRBD1; CDR3: ASRGGQAVDGELF
J: TRBJ2-1; V: TRBV5-1; D: NA; CDR3: ASSSRDTYNEQF
J: TRBJ2-7; V: TRBV11-2; D: NA; CDR3: ASSSAAGLPYEQY
J: TRBJ2-1; V: TRBV7-2; D: TRBD2; CDR3: ASSLDLTSSSYNEQF
J: TRBJ2-3; V: TRBV10-3; D: TRBD1; CDR3: AISADRGGADTQY
J: TRBJ2-7; V: TRBV10-1; D: TRBD2; CDR3: ASSEEVAGENEQY
J: TRBJ2-5; V: TRBV5-6; D: TRBD2; CDR3: ASSSDVGRAQETQY
J: TRBJ2-7; V: TRBV28; D: NA; CDR3: ASTSRMVPYEQY
J: TRBJ2-1; V: TRBV20-1; D: TRBD2; CDR3: SARVAGPEQF
J: TRBJ1-1; V: TRBV30; D: NA; CDR3: AWGMAGGAEAF
J: TRBJ2-7; V: TRBV5-1; D: TRBD1; CDR3: ASRHQRDRVTDEQY